This entry lists 26 T cell receptor beta chains sequenced from one sample in a study. Each CDR3 protein gets one entry after TCRdb re-called the 5' RACE reads with MiXCR. The sample carries 10,000 to 12,000 distinct CDR3 sequences, 17% recorded once. Tregs were sorted as CD4+CD25+CD127-/low cells. The specimen was Tregs sorted from a lymph node. The source is a female donor with breast cancer.

Sample share makes this clonotype medium-sized (0.01 to 0.1%). V is TRBV7-2 and J is TRBJ2-3, with 9 bases aligning to TRBD2. Germline trimming cut 4 bases from V and 3 bases from J; bases unmatched to any gene: 2. The length of the CDR3 is 14 residues. Germline CDR1 reads SGHTA; CDR2 reads FQGNSA. CDR3 residues: CASSSGLATDTQYF. CDR3 coding DNA: TGTGCCAGCAGCTCCGGACTAGCGACAGATACGCAGTATTTT.

In its sample, this clonotype was seen once. The CDR3 carries no conserved terminal phenylalanine or tryptophan, so it likely arises from a read error. No DNA is shown, since the ends of the CDR3 on it are uncertain; the CDR3 is the one TCRdb lists. This chain links TRBV24-1 with TRBJ1-1; the listed D gene, TRBD1, was not tested against the DNA. Ends included, the CDR3 has 14 residues. Germline V gene lookup returns CDR1 KGHDR and CDR2 SFDVKD. The chain's CDR3 is CATSDAGVDTEAVV.

To note about this clonotype: The DNA is omitted, as the CDR3 cannot be located on it reliably, and the CDR3 follows TCRdb's listing. V gene TRBV7-8 combines with J gene TRBJ1-4; the D call of TRBD1 is as the table states it, not checked on the DNA. The CDR3 is 16 residues long, ends included. Germline V gene sequence: CDR1 SGHVS, CDR2 FQNEAQ. The chain's CDR3 is CASRHTNRDGTKNCFF.

This clonotype has a handful of counts. This may arise from a read error, as a much more abundant clone is one base away. This chain links TRBV20-1 with TRBJ1-4, with 10 nucleotides matching TRBD1. The CDR3 is 13 residues long. V lost 5 bases to trimming and J lost 10 bases; unmatched junction nucleotides: 7. Germline V gene lookup returns CDR1 DFQATT and CDR2 SNEGSKA (reference sequence). The chain's CDR3 is CSAADRGFAKLFF. Here the CDR3 DNA reads TGCAGTGCTGCGGACAGGGGGTTTGCAAAACTGTTTTTT.

This clonotype is labeled medium-sized. This chain connects TRBV7-2 to TRBJ2-3; no definite D call. Germline assignment: CDR1 SGHTA and CDR2 FQGNSA. The CDR3 sequence is 11 residues long. Trimming shortened V by 2 bases and J by 3 bases, and 0 bases separated the two germline ends. Here the CDR3 reads CASSLTDTQYF. The CDR3 nucleotides read TGTGCCAGCAGCTTAACAGATACGCAGTATTTT.

A note on this clonotype: A much larger clone sits a single nucleotide away, making a read error possible. V usage is TRBV9 and J usage is TRBJ2-3; D might be TRBD1 or TRBD2, each matching 5 bases. The germline gives CDR1 SGDLS, CDR2 YYNGEE. This CDR3 comprises 14 residues. This CDR3 is CASSVRGDRDTQCF. CDR3 coding DNA: TGTGCCAGCAGCGTAAGGGGCGATCGGGATACGCAGTGTTTT.

This clonotype is termed medium-sized. The gene calls are TRBV3-1 and TRBJ1-2; no reliable D call. V was trimmed by 0 bases and J by 3 bases, leaving 11 bases between them. The CDR3 is 15 amino acids. Germline loops: CDR1 LGHDT, CDR2 YNNKEL (reference sequence). The CDR3 DNA follows: TGTGCCAGCAGCCAAGATACGCGGCGGTACTATGGCTACACCTTC. Encoded protein: CASSQDTRRYYGYTF.

This clonotype is medium-sized. The genes are TRBV5-1 and TRBJ2-7; D ambiguous. This CDR3 has 14 residues. The V gene lost 2 bases and the J gene lost 5 bases, with 14 bases spanning the gap. Germline loops: CDR1 SGHRS, CDR2 YFSETQ. Here the CDR3 reads CASSLEVVRDEQYF. In nucleotides, the CDR3 is TGCGCCAGCAGCTTAGAGGTGGTTCGGGACGAGCAGTACTTC.

This clonotype showed up many times. V gene TRBV5-5 combines with J gene TRBJ2-1; possible D gene TRBD2, 7 bases. This CDR3 is built from 16 residues. CDR1 is SGHKS and CDR2 is YYEKEE in the germline V gene (reference sequence). Trimming took 6 bases from V and 2 from J, leaving 18 bases between them. The CDR3 nucleotides are TGTGCCAGCAAAGGGGGGGAAGCGGCCGCCTACAATGAGCAGTTCTTC. Protein product: CASKGGEAAAYNEQFF.

This clonotype was observed at least ten times. The V gene is TRBV5-6, the J gene TRBJ1-5; D may be TRBD1 (5 bases). Deletions cut 1 base from V and 3 bases from J, with 11 bases between. CDR3 size: 15 residues. CDR1 is SGHDT and CDR2 is YYEEEE in the germline V gene. CDR3 protein: CASSLWDSNNQPQHF. The CDR3 DNA sequence: TGTGCCAGCAGCTTGTGGGACTCGAACAATCAGCCCCAGCATTTT.

This clonotype is medium-sized (0.01 to 0.1%) within its sample. The genes are TRBV5-1 and TRBJ1-5, with 8 nucleotides matching TRBD1. Germline values: CDR1 SGHRS, CDR2 YFSETQ. The CDR3 consists of 15 residues. After removal of 5 bases from V and 2 bases from J, the junction contained 6 bases not matched to a gene. The CDR3 protein is CASRQGVTGNQPQHF. In DNA, the CDR3 is TGCGCCAGCAGACAGGGGGTAACGGGCAATCAGCCCCAGCATTTT.

This clonotype came up a few times. Being one base from a much bigger clone, this may be a read error. Since the CDR3 does not end with the conserved phenylalanine or tryptophan, this likely comes from a read error. V is TRBV7-2 and J is TRBJ1-2; D gene ambiguous. This CDR3 has 12 residues. V was shortened by 1 base and J by 6 bases, with 6 bases between the two germline ends. Per germline, CDR1 SGHTA and CDR2 FQGNSA. This chain's CDR3 is CASSLDGDGYTS. CDR3 nucleotides: TGTGCCAGCAGCTTAGACGGGGATGGCTACACCTCC.

This clonotype was counted a few times. The gene calls are TRBV28 and TRBJ2-7, with 8 bases fitting TRBD1. CDR1 and CDR2 (germline): MDHEN, SYDVKM. After removal of 7 bases from V and 3 bases from J, the junction contained 14 bases not matched to a gene. The CDR3 is 16 residues long. The CDR3 loop reads CASKPPAGTGNYEQYF. DNA of the CDR3: TGTGCCAGCAAACCCCCCGCAGGGACAGGTAACTACGAGCAGTACTTC.

This clonotype was detected many times. This rearrangement joins TRBV6-6 to TRBJ2-7, with D tentatively TRBD2 (6 bases). The CDR3 is 12 residues long. Per the germline V gene, CDR1 is MNHNY and CDR2 is SVGAGI (reference sequence). V dropped 6 bases and J dropped 3 bases, with 9 bases sitting between them. CDR3 sequence reads: CASSPGDYEQYF. The CDR3 bases are TGTGCCAGCAGCCCGGGAGACTACGAGCAGTACTTC.

This clonotype is labeled medium-sized. The chain links TRBV29-1 to TRBJ2-3; the D gene could be TRBD1 or TRBD2 (5 bases each). Germline CDR1 and CDR2: SQVTM and ANQGSEA. This CDR3 is built from 12 residues. Trimming shortened V by 3 bases and J by 4 bases, and 8 bases separated the two germline ends. CDR3 DNA sequence: TGCAGCGTTGAGAGGGGTTCAGATACGCAGTATTTT. Translation gives CSVERGSDTQYF.

Within the sample, this clonotype is medium-sized. The rearrangement uses TRBV28 and TRBJ2-7, with 9 bases lining up with TRBD1. Trimming took 5 bases from V and 7 from J; bases not matched to a gene: 12. Germline CDR1 is MDHEN and CDR2 is SYDVKM. The CDR3 is made up of 15 amino acids. This CDR3 reads CASSPPRTGALEQYF. CDR3 sequence (DNA): TGTGCCAGCAGTCCCCCCAGGACAGGGGCTCTGGAGCAGTACTTC.

This clonotype was counted a few times. This may arise from a read error, as a much more abundant clone is one base away. The chain combines TRBV5-1 with TRBJ2-7; 8 bases map to TRBD2. The V gene end was trimmed by 0 bases and the J gene end by 6 bases; junction bases not matched to a gene: 5. The germline V gene has CDR1 SGHRS and CDR2 YFSETQ. The CDR3 length is 14 residues. CDR3 DNA: TGCGCCAGCAGCTTGGGCGGGGGGAGCTGCGAGCAGTACTTC. Its translation: CASSLGGGSCEQYF.

The rearrangement uses TRBV7-2 and TRBJ1-1, with TRBD1 as a possible D gene (6 bases). CDR1 and CDR2 from the germline V gene are SGHTA and FQGNSA. This CDR3 contains 14 residues. Trimming took 5 bases from V and 9 from J, leaving 19 bases between them. The chain's CDR3 is CASSVGGGRRQAFF. In DNA, the CDR3 is TGTGCCAGCAGCGTAGGGGGAGGGAGGCGACAAGCTTTCTTT.

This clonotype was found a few times. Given a much more abundant clone one base away, this may be a read error. The V call is TRBV18, the J call TRBJ1-1, with D tentatively TRBD1 (5 bases). The CDR3 spans 16 residues. Germline V lookup: CDR1 KGHSH, CDR2 LQKENI. The chain's CDR3 is CAGSPRRTRGETEAFF. CDR3 nucleotides: TGTGCCGGCTCACCACGGCGGACTAGGGGAGAGACTGAAGCTTTCTTT.

Judged by abundance, this clonotype is medium-sized (0.01 to 0.1%). This chain connects TRBV5-1 to TRBJ2-3; 12 bases line up with TRBD2. Per germline, CDR1 SGHRS and CDR2 YFSETQ. CDR3 length: 15 residues. Trimming took 3 bases from V and 1 from J; bases not matched to a gene: 0. This CDR3 is CASSWTSGGTDTQYF. The CDR3 nucleotides are TGCGCCAGCAGCTGGACTAGCGGGGGCACAGATACGCAGTATTTT.

For this clonotype: A junction boundary mismatches the germline segment, possibly from a read error. J is TRBJ2-5 and V is TRBV5-1; tentatively, D is TRBD1 (6 bases). Germline V CDR1 and CDR2: SGHRS, YFSETQ. The CDR3 is 14 residues long. As DNA, the CDR3 is TGCGCCTGCAGCCCCGGACAGTCCCAAGAGACCCAGTACTTC. Its protein is CACSPGQSQETQYF.

This sequence joins TRBV2 and TRBJ1-1; D not resolved. Trimming stripped 6 bases from V and 7 bases from J, with 15 bases between. The CDR3 contains 13 residues. From germline, CDR1 is SNHLY and CDR2 FYNNEI. This CDR3 reads CASRPGEASEAFF. The CDR3 coding sequence is TGTGCCAGCAGACCGGGAGAAGCCAGTGAAGCTTTCTTT. Supplemented by reference TRBV2 and TRBJ1-1, the full variable domain reads EPEVTQTPSHQVTQMGQEVILRCVPISNHLYFYWYRQILGQKVEFLVSFYNNEISEKSEIFDDQFSVERPDGSNFTLKIRSTKLEDSAMYFCASRPGEASEAFFGQGTRLTVV.

In this sample, this clonotype turned up many times. Here the CDR3 reads CASSAGQGGYIQYF. In DNA form, the CDR3 reads TGTGCCAGCAGCGCGGGACAGGGAGGTTACATTCAGTACTTC. This chain connects TRBV9 to TRBJ2-4; 9 bases map to TRBD1. V trimming: 3 bases; J trimming: 8 bases; junction bases outside the gene matches: 6. The germline CDR1 and CDR2 sequences are SGDLS and YYNGEE. The CDR3 is 14 amino acids.

The table lists this clonotype with a few counts. The chain couples TRBV5-1 to TRBJ1-1; D uncertain. The CDR3 has 14 amino acids. V was trimmed by 0 bases and J by 2 bases, leaving 8 bases between them. Germline CDR1 reads SGHRS; CDR2 reads YFSETQ. CDR3 sequence: CASSLDAANTEAFF. CDR3 DNA sequence: TGCGCCAGCAGCTTGGACGCAGCCAACACTGAAGCTTTCTTT.

For this clonotype: Because it lacks the conserved phenylalanine or tryptophan at the end, this CDR3 is likely a read error. DNA for the CDR3: TGTGCCAGCAGTTTTCAGGCGGTGAACACTGAAGCTTTCTCT. Encoded protein: CASSFQAVNTEAFS. V is TRBV12-3 or TRBV12-4 and J is TRBJ1-1; D remains ambiguous. This CDR3 comprises 14 residues. V was cut by 3 bases and J by 0 bases, with 8 bases left in between.

This clonotype ranks as medium-sized (0.01 to 0.1%). The chain uses TRBV5-1 and TRBJ1-4; D unresolved. Trimming shortened V by 1 base and J by 2 bases, and 12 bases separated the two germline ends. CDR1 and CDR2 (germline): SGHRS, YFSETQ. This CDR3 spans 16 amino acids. CDR3 coding DNA: TGCGCCAGCAGCTTGATGGGCACGGGGACTAATGAAAAACTGTTTTTT. It translates to CASSLMGTGTNEKLFF.